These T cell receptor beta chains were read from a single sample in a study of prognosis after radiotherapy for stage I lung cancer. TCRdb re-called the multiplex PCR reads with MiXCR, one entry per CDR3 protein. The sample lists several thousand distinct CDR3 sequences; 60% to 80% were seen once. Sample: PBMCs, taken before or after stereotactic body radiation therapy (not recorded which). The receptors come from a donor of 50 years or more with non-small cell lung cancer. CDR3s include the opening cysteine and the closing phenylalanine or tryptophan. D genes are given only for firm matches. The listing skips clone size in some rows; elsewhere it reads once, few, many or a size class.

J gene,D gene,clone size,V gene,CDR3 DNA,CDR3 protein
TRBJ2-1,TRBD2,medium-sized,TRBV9,TGTGCCAGCAGCATTCAGGGAGGGTACTACAATGAGCAGTTCTTC,CASSIQGGYYNEQFF
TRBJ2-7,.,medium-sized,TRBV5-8,TGTGCCAGCAGCTTGGAGGTCCAGCAGTACTTC,CASSLEVQQYF
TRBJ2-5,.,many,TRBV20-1,TGCAGTGCTAGATCCCCAGGCGGCCTAGAGACCCAGTACTTC,CSARSPGGLETQYF
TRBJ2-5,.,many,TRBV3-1,TGTGCCAGCAGCCAAGAGCGAGGAGGAGGAGAGACCCAGTACTTC,CASSQERGGGETQYF
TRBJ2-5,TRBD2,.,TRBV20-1,TGCAGTGCTAGGGGGCTAGCGGGAGGGGAGACCCAGTACTTC,CSARGLAGGETQYF
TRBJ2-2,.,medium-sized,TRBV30,TGTGCCTGGAGTGTTGGCACCTACACCGGGGAGCTGTTTTTT,CAWSVGTYTGELFF
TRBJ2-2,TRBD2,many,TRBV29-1,TGCAGCGTCCGGACTAGCGGATTAAGACCGAACACCGGGGAGCTGTTTTTT,CSVRTSGLRPNTGELFF
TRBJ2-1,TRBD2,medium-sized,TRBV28,TGTGCCAGCAGTTTATTGACTAGCTCAGCCAATGAGCAGTTCTTC,CASSLLTSSANEQFF
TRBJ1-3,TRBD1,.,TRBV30,TGTGCCTGGAGTGCCCCGACAGGGGGGGCTGGAAACACCATATATTTT,CAWSAPTGGAGNTIYF
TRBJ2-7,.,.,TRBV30,TGTGCCTGGACTAGGAACTACGAGCAGTACTTC,CAWTRNYEQYF
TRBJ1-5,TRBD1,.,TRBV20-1,TGCAGTGCTTGGACAGGGGCCTCATATAGCAATCAGCCCCAGCATTTT,CSAWTGASYSNQPQHF
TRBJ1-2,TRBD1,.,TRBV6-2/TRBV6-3,TGTGCCAGCAGTATTGAGGGGGCGCAAAACTATGGCTACACCTTC,CASSIEGAQNYGYTF
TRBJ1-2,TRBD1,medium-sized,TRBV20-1,TGCAGTGCTAGAGATAGTGGGGGACAGGCCCTCTATGGCTACACCTTC,CSARDSGGQALYGYTF
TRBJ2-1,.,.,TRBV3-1,TGTGTCAGCAGCCAAGTGAGTAGCCTCGATTCTAAGCAGTTCTTC,CVSSQVSSLDSKQFF
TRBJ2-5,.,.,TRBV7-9,TGTGCCAGCAGCGGCTACAGGGTAGAGACCCAGTACTTC,CASSGYRVETQYF
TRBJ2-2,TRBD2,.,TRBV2,TGTGCCAGCAGGTGCCAGACTAGCGGGAGAGCAGGTACCGGGGAGCTGTTTTTT,CASRCQTSGRAGTGELFF
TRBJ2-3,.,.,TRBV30,TGTGCCTGGAGGTACGGCACTAGCACAGATACGCAGTATTTT,CAWRYGTSTDTQYF
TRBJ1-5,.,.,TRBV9,TGTGCCAGCAGCGGACCGGGCAACCGGCCCCAGCATTTT,CASSGPGNRPQHF
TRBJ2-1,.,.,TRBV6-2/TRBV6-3,TGTGCCAGCAGTTCTGCGGGGAGTACTGGGCAGTTCTTC,CASSSAGSTGQFF
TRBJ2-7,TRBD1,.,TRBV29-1,TGCAGCGTTGAAGATCCGTGGACAGGCTACGAGCAGTACTTC,CSVEDPWTGYEQYF
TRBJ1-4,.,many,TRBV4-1,TGCGCCAGCAGCTCTCGAGGAGGTTCAACTAATGAAAAACTGTTTTTT,CASSSRGGSTNEKLFF
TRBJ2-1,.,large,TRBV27,TGTGCCAGCAGTTTGGTTCGGGTGTCCTACAATGAGCAGTTCTTC,CASSLVRVSYNEQFF
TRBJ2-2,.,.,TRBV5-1,TGCGCCAGCAGCCCCCAGGGGAGTATCGACACCGGGGAGCTGTTTTTT,CASSPQGSIDTGELFF
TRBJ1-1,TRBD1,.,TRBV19,TGTGCCAGTATGGGACAGGGCTGGGTTGAAGCTTTCTTT,CASMGQGWVEAFF
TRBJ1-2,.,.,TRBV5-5,TGTGCCAGCAGTCCTGACAGGAACTATGGCTACACCTTC,CASSPDRNYGYTF
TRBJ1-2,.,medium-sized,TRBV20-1,TGCAGTGCTAGAGAGGACCTGTCCTATGGCTACACCTTC,CSAREDLSYGYTF
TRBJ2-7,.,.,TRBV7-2,TGTGCCAGCAGCTCAGAGTACGAGCAGTACTTC,CASSSEYEQYF
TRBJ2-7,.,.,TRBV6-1,TGTGCCAGCACTCCCCCCGCAGGGGGGTTGTACGAGCAGTACTTC,CASTPPAGGLYEQYF
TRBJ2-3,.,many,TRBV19,TGTGCCAGTAGTAGACGCCTGGGAGATTGGGCAGATACGCAGTATTTT,CASSRRLGDWADTQYF
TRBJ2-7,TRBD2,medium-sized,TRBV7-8,TGTGCCAGCAGCTTAACCCAGCGGGAGGAGGAGCAGTACTTC,CASSLTQREEEQYF
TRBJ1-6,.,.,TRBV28,TGTGCCAGCAGTTTCCCGGGAAATAATTCACCCCTCCACTTT,CASSFPGNNSPLHF
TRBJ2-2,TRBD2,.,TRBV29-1,TGCAGCGTTGGGGACGAACAGGGGACGACTAGCGGGAATCCCGGGGAGCTGGTTTTT,CSVGDEQGTTSGNPGELVF
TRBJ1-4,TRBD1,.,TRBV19,TGTGCCACCGCGGACAGGGGGAGAGGGGAAAAACTGTTTTTT,CATADRGRGEKLFF
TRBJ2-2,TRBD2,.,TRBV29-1,TGCAGCGTTGAAGTAGGGAGCGGGGGGCCGAACACCGGGGAGCTGTTTTTT,CSVEVGSGGPNTGELFF
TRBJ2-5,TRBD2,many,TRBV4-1,TGCGCCAGCAGCCAAGGGACTAGCGGAGCCCCTCGGGAGACCCAGTACTTC,CASSQGTSGAPRETQYF
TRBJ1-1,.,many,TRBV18,TGTGCCAGCTCACCACCGCGGCCGGGTAACACTGAAGCTTTCTTT,CASSPPRPGNTEAFF
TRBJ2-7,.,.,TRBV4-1,TGCGCCAGCAGCCAAGATCCAGTGGGGCCCGACGAGCAGTACTTC,CASSQDPVGPDEQYF
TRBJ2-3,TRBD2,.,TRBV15,TGTGCCACCAGCAGGGATGCGGGAGGACGGAGGCGCACAGATACGCAGTATTTT,CATSRDAGGRRRTDTQYF
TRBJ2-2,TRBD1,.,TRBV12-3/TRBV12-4,TGTGCCAGCAGGCCGACAGGGGGAACCGGGGAGCTGTTTTTT,CASRPTGGTGELFF
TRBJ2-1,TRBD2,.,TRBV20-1,TGCAGTGCTAACACCCTGACTAGCGGGCACAATGAGCAGTTCTTC,CSANTLTSGHNEQFF
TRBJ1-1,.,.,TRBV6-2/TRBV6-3,TGTGCCAGCAGTGAATGCCGGGCCCCTAGACTTAACACTGAAGCTTTCTTT,CASSECRAPRLNTEAFF
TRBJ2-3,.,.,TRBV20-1,TGCAGTGCTAGAGTGCATGGCGTGTCCACAGATACGCAGTATTTT,CSARVHGVSTDTQYF
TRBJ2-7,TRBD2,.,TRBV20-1,TGCAGTGCTAGAGGGTCTAGCGGGGGAGAGTACGAGCAGTACTTC,CSARGSSGGEYEQYF
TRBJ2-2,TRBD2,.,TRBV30,TGTGCCTGGATGGGAGGGAGCGGGGAGCTGTTTTTT,CAWMGGSGELFF
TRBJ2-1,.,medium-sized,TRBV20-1,TGCAGTGCTAGAGGGGGGGATTACAATGAGCAGTTCTTC,CSARGGDYNEQFF
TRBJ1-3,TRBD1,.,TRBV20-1,TGCAGTGCTACCCGGGACAGGGCTGGAAACACCATATATTTT,CSATRDRAGNTIYF
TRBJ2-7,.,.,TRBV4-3,TGCGCCAGCAGCCAAGACGGGAATCGTCACAACGAGCAGTACTTC,CASSQDGNRHNEQYF
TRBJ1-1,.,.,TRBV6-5,TGTGCCAGCAGTTACCGTGGGGACACTGAAGCTTTCTTT,CASSYRGDTEAFF
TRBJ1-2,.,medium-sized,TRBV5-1,TGCGCCAGCAGCTTGTCGGATTTGACATATGGCTACACCTTC,CASSLSDLTYGYTF
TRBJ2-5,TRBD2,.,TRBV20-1,TGCAGTGCTTCGGGACTAGCGGTAGATCTCTGGAGGACCCAGTACTTC,CSASGLAVDLWRTQYF
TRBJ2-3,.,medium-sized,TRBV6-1,TGTGCCAGACATGGACATTCCCCAGATACGCAGTATTTT,CARHGHSPDTQYF
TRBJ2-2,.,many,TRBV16,TGTGCCAGCAGCCAAGGTGGGGGCCGCACCGGGGAGCTGTTTTTT,CASSQGGGRTGELFF
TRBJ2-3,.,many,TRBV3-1,TGTGCCAGCAGCCCCAGGACAGCCAGGGGCACAGATACGCAGTATTTT,CASSPRTARGTDTQYF
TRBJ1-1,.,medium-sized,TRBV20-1,TGCAGTGCTAGAGATAGTAAGGGGCTTGGCACTGAAGCTTTCTTT,CSARDSKGLGTEAFF
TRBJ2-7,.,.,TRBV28,TGTGCCAGTATCGTTAGCGGTGGAACCTACGAGCAGTACTTC,CASIVSGGTYEQYF
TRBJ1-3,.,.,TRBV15,TGTGCCACCAGCAGAGACAGGGCTGGAAACACCATATATTTT,CATSRDRAGNTIYF
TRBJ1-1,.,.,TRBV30,TGTGCCTGGAGGGGCACTTTGAACACTGAAGCTTTCTTT,CAWRGTLNTEAFF
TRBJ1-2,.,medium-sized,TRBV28,TGTGCCAGCAGTTCAAAGGGCTGGGAGAATAACTATGGCTACACCTTC,CASSSKGWENNYGYTF
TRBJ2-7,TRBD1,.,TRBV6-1,TGTGCCAGCAGTGGTTCGGTACAGGGGAGCATCGAGCAGTACTTC,CASSGSVQGSIEQYF
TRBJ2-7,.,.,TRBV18,TGTGCCAGCTCACCGGCAGGCTACGAGCAGTACTTC,CASSPAGYEQYF